The clone carrying this TCR beta chain was detected many times. What it recognizes is unknown. Unmatched junction bases numbered 1, after V lost 3 bases and J lost 2 bases. The CDR3 has 15 amino acids. This entry belongs to a study of T-cell reconstitution after alpha-beta-depleted transplantation in children. General observations from the study: Surviving recipient cells, namely T cells and thymic progenitors, were the source of high day-60 TCRbeta diversity in some patients.

The authors prepared the TCRbeta library with unique molecular identifiers. TCRdb re-analysed the PCR reads in MiXCR, keeping a single row per CDR3 protein. The data hold hundreds of thousands of distinct CDR3 sequences, with more than 20% observed a single time. The chain is built from TRBV12-3 or TRBV12-4 and TRBJ2-1; 10 bases fit TRBD2. The material sequenced was PBMCs, taken before TCRalphabeta/CD19-depleted stem cell transplant. This receptor was obtained from a girl aged 2-15 years with Fanconi anemia, due to receive a stem cell transplant. CDR3 bases: TGTGCCAGCAGTTTTCTAGCGGGGGCCTACAATGAGCAGTTCTTC. Its translation is CASSFLAGAYNEQFF.